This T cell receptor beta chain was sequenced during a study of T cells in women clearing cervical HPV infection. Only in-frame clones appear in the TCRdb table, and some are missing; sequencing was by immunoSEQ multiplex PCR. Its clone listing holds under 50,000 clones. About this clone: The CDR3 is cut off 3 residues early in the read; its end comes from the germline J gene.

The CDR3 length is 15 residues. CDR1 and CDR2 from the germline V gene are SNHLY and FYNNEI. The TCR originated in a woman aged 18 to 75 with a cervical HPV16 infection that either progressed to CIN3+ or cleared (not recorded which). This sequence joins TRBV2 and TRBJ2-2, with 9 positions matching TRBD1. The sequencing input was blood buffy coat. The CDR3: CASSSAGTGTEKLFF. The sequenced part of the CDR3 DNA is TGTGCCAGCTCCTCTGCCGGGACAGGGACTGAAAAG. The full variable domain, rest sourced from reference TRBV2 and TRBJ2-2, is EPEVTQTPSHQVTQMGQEVILRCVPISNHLYFYWYRQILGQKVEFLVSFYNNEISEKSEIFDDQFSVERPDGSNFTLKIRSTKLEDSAMYFCASSSAGTGTEKLFFGEGSRLTVL.